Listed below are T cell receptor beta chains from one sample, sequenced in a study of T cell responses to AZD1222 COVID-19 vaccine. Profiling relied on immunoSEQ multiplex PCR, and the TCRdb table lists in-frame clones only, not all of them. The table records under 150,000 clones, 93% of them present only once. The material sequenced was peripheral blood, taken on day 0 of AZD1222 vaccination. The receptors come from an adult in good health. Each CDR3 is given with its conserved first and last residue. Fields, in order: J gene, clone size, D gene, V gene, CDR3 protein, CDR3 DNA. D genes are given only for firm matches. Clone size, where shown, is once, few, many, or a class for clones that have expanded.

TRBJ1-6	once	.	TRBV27	CASKKGSAYNSPLHF	TGTGCCAGCAAAAAGGGGAGCGCCTATAATTCACCCCTCCACTTT
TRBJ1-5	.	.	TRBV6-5	CASSNSNQPQHF	TGTGCCAGCAGCAATAGCAATCAGCCCCAGCATTTT
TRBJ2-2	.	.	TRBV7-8	CASSYRVPNTNTGELFF	TGTGCCAGCAGCTACCGTGTACCCAACACTAACACCGGGGAGCTGTTTTTT
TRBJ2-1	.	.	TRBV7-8	CASSSEGHYNEQFF	TGTGCCAGCAGCTCCGAAGGTCACTACAATGAGCAGTTCTTC
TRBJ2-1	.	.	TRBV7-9	CASSPSNEQFF	TGTGCCAGCAGCCCCTCGAATGAGCAGTTCTTC
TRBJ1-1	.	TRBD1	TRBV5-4	CASSFRQGEAFF	TGTGCCAGCAGCTTTAGACAGGGAGAAGCTTTCTTT
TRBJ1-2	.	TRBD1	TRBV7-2	CASSLVGTGPNYGYTF	TGTGCCAGCAGCTTAGTGGGGACAGGACCTAACTATGGCTACACCTTC
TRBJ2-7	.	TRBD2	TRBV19	CASSWTSGAYEQYF	TGTGCCAGTAGTTGGACTAGCGGGGCCTACGAGCAGTACTTC
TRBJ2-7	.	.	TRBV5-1	CASSNRPQSYEQYF	TGCGCCAGCAGCAACCGCCCGCAGTCCTACGAGCAGTACTTC
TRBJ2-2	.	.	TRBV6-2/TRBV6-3	CASSSPRGTDTGELFF	TGTGCCAGCAGTTCCCCACGGGGGACGGACACCGGGGAGCTGTTTTTT
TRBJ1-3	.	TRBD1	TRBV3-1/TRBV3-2	CASSQRTGGNTIYF	TGTGCCAGCAGCCAAAGGACAGGAGGAAACACCATATATTTT
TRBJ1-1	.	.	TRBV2	CASRGRLADTEAFF	TGTGCCAGCAGGGGACGGCTGGCAGACACTGAAGCTTTCTTT
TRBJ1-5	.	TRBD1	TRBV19	CASTHRGSNQPQHF	TGTGCCAGTACCCACAGGGGGAGCAATCAGCCCCAGCATTTT
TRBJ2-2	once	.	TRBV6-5	CASRRGDFTGELFF	TGTGCCAGCAGAAGAGGGGATTTCACCGGGGAGCTGTTTTTT
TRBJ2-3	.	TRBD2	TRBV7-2	CASRETSLAFDTQYF	TGTGCCAGCAGAGAGACTAGCCTCGCGTTTGATACGCAGTATTTT
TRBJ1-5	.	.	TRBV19	CASSSNPGQLNQPQHF	TGTGCCAGTAGTTCTAATCCCGGACAGCTCAATCAGCCCCAGCATTTT
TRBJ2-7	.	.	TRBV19	CASSRTVGHNYEQYF	TGTGCCAGTAGTCGTACGGTCGGCCACAACTACGAGCAGTACTTC
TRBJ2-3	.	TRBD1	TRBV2	CASIGQVDTQYF	TGTGCCAGCATCGGACAGGTCGATACGCAGTATTTT
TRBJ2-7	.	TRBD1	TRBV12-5	CASGLWTGSYEQYF	TGTGCTAGTGGTTTGTGGACAGGGTCCTACGAGCAGTACTTC
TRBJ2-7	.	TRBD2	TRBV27	CASSRTSLDEQYF	TGTGCCAGCTCTCGGACTAGTCTCGACGAGCAGTACTTC
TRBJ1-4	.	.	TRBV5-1	CASSLEGGDEKLFF	TGCGCCAGCAGCTTGGAAGGGGGAGATGAAAAACTGTTTTTT
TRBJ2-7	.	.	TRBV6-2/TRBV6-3	CASSNNNPQGYEQYF	TGTGCCAGCAGCAACAATAACCCACAGGGCTACGAGCAGTACTTC
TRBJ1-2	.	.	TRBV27	CASSLTGRGYTF	TGTGCCAGCAGTTTAACGGGTCGGGGCTACACCTTC
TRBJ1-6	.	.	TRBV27	CASSLRGGKNSPLHF	TGTGCCAGCAGTTTACGGGGGGGAAAGAATTCACCCCTCCACTTT
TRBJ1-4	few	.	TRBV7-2	CASSWGGFATNEKLFF	TGTGCCAGCAGCTGGGGTGGGTTCGCAACTAATGAAAAACTGTTTTTT
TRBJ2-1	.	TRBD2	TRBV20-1	CSASLRGGPSYNEQFF	TGCAGTGCTAGTCTTCGGGGGGGCCCATCCTACAATGAGCAGTTCTTC
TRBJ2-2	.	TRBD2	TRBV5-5	CASSLFSGGDGELFF	TGTGCCAGCAGCTTGTTTTCTGGGGGGGACGGGGAGCTGTTTTTT
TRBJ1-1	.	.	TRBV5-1	CASSLEGRGNTEAFF	TGCGCCAGCAGCTTGGAGGGAAGGGGGAACACTGAAGCTTTCTTT
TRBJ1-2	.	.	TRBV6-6	CASSYQGTNYGYTF	TGTGCCAGCAGTTACCAGGGGACTAACTATGGCTACACCTTC
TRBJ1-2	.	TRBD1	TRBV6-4	CASSATGGAFYGYTF	TGTGCCAGCAGTGCTACAGGGGGCGCATTCTATGGCTACACCTTC
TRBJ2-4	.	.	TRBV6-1	CASSELQGKNIQYF	TGTGCCAGCAGTGAATTACAGGGAAAAAACATTCAGTACTTC
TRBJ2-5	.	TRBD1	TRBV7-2	CASSQGQGPIGETQYF	TGTGCCAGCAGCCAGGGACAGGGGCCGATAGGAGAGACCCAGTACTTC
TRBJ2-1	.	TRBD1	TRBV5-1	CASSPRDRSYNEQFF	TGCGCCAGCAGCCCCCGGGACAGGTCCTACAATGAGCAGTTCTTC
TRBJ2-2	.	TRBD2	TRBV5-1	CASSFGLAGVTGELFF	TGCGCCAGCAGCTTCGGCCTAGCGGGGGTTACCGGGGAGCTGTTTTTT
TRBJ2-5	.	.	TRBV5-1	CASGTQPQETQYF	TGCGCCAGCGGGACTCAGCCTCAAGAGACCCAGTACTTC
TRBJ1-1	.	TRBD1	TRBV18	CASSPPGGTGYEAFF	TGTGCCAGCTCACCACCGGGCGGGACAGGGTATGAAGCTTTCTTT
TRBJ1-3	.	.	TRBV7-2	CASSLVPGAGNTIYF	TGTGCCAGCAGCTTAGTGCCAGGGGCTGGAAACACCATATATTTT
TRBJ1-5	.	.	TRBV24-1	CATSQGNNQPQHF	TGTGCCACCAGTCAGGGAAACAATCAGCCCCAGCATTTT
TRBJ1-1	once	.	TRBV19	CASTTPGWDEAFF	TGTGCCAGTACCACCCCCGGCTGGGATGAAGCTTTCTTT
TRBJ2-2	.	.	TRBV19	CASSIVQGANTGELFF	TGTGCCAGTAGTATAGTTCAGGGCGCGAACACCGGGGAGCTGTTTTTT
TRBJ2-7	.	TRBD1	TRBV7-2	CASSFGQGAREQYF	TGTGCCAGCAGCTTTGGTCAGGGGGCTCGCGAGCAGTACTTC
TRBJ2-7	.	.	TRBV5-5	CASSLAGRVLPAYEQYF	TGTGCCAGCAGCTTGGCTGGCCGAGTTTTACCCGCCTACGAGCAGTACTTC
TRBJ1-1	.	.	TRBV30	CAWSSENTEAFF	TGTGCCTGGAGTTCCGAGAACACTGAAGCTTTCTTT
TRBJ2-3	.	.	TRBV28	CASSPEGRGADTQYF	TGTGCCAGCAGCCCTGAGGGGAGAGGCGCAGATACGCAGTATTTT
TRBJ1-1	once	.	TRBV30	CASNREAEAFF	TGTGCCTCAAACCGAGAGGCTGAAGCTTTCTTT
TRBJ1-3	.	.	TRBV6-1	CASSEAMGASGNTIYF	TGTGCCAGCAGTGAGGCTATGGGGGCCTCTGGAAACACCATATATTTT
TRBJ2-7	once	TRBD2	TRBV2	CASRPSGGLEQYF	TGTGCCAGCAGGCCTAGCGGGGGGCTCGAGCAGTACTTC
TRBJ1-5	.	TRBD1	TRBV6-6	CASSLDRDDQPQHF	TGTGCCAGCAGTCTCGACAGGGATGATCAGCCCCAGCATTTT
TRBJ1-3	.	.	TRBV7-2	CASSLAGGTISGNTIYF	TGTGCCAGCAGCTTAGCAGGGGGTACTATATCTGGAAACACCATATATTTT
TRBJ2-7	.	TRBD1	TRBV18	CASSPTGVTSYEQYF	TGTGCCAGCTCACCCACAGGGGTAACCTCCTACGAGCAGTACTTC
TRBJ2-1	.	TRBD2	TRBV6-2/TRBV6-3	CASSYRTSSYNEQFF	TGTGCCAGCAGTTACCGGACTAGCAGCTACAATGAGCAGTTCTTC
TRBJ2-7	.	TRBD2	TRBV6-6	CASSPPSGGYEQYF	TGTGCCAGCAGCCCCCCTAGCGGAGGGTACGAGCAGTACTTC
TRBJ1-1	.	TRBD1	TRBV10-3	CAIRTGGETEAFF	TGTGCCATCAGGACAGGGGGAGAAACTGAAGCTTTCTTT
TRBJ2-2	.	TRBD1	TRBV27	CASSFFGSRGTGTGELFF	TGTGCCAGCAGTTTCTTCGGTTCCAGGGGGACGGGCACCGGGGAGCTGTTTTTT
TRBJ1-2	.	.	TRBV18	CASSPPGHENYGYTF	TGTGCCAGCTCACCCCCGGGACACGAGAACTATGGCTACACCTTC